This entry features one TCR beta chain sequence. What it recognizes is unknown. CDR1 SGHKS and CDR2 YYEKEE come from the germline V gene (reference sequence). This CDR3 is 13 amino acids long. V lost 4 bases, J lost 10 bases, and 15 bases lay in between. The entry originates in a study of cytomegalovirus exposure and HLA in healthy donors. Study-wide findings and caveats: With later analysis, a missense DCLRE1C variant became linked to TCR beta V- and J-gene trimming. For most subjects, TCR beta sequences were reported to predict HLA-A and HLA-B alleles with accuracy.

This PCR relied on a set of 60 Vbeta primers and 13 Jbeta primers. TCRdb keeps only in-frame clones here, not all; method: immunoSEQ multiplex PCR. The data show some 90,000 clones, 80% to 90% seen once. The sequenced sample was PBMCs. The V gene is TRBV5-5, the J gene TRBJ1-5; possible D gene TRBD1, 6 bases. This receptor was taken from a man aged 40-50 years in good health and CMV-seronegative. The CDR3 DNA is TGTGCCAGCAGCCTGGCGGGGGGCGGACCCCAGCATTTT. This gives the protein CASSLAGGGPQHF.